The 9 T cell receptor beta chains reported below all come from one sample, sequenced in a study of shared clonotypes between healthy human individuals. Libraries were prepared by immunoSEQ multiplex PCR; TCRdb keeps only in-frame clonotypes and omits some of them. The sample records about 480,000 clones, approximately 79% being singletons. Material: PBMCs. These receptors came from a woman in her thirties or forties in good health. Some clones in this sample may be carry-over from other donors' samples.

CDR3 loop: CSVGGQGASDYGYTF. Here the CDR3 DNA reads TGCAGCGTTGGGGGACAGGGAGCTTCCGACTATGGCTACACCTTC. The chain couples TRBV29-1 to TRBJ1-2; 9 bases agree with TRBD1. Germline lookup yields CDR1 SQVTM and CDR2 ANQGSEA. This CDR3 comprises 15 residues. V trimming: 4 bases; J trimming: 3 bases; junction bases outside the gene matches: 9.

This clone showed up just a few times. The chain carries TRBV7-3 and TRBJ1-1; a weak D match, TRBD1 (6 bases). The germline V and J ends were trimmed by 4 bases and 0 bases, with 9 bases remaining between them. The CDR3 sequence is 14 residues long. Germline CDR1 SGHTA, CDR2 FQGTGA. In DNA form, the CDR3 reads TGTGCCAGCAGCTCTCAGGGGATGAACACTGAAGCTTTCTTT. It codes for CASSSQGMNTEAFF.

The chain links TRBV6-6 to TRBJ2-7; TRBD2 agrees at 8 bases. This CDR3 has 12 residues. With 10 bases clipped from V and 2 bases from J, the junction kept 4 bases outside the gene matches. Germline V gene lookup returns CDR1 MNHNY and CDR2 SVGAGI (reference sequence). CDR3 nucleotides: TGTGCCACCCAGGGACTAGCCTACGAGCAGTACTTC. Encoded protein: CATQGLAYEQYF.

As DNA, the CDR3 is TGTGCCAGCAGCCCTGAGTGGTATAATGAAAAACTGTTTTTT. Translating it yields CASSPEWYNEKLFF. This chain connects TRBV7-2 to TRBJ1-4, with D unresolved. This CDR3 has 14 amino acids. Germline V gene data show CDR1 as SGHTA and CDR2 as FQGNSA. Trimming removed 5 bases at V and 4 bases at J, with 11 bases between.

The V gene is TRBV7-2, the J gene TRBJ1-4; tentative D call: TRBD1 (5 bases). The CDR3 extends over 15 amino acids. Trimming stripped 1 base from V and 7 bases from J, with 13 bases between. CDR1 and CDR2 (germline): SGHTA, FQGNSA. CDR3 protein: CASSLGGIASEKLFF. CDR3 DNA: TGTGCCAGCAGCTTAGGGGGGATAGCTAGTGAAAAACTGTTTTTT. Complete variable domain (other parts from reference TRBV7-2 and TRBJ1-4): GAGVSQSPSNKVTEKGKDVELRCDPISGHTALYWYRQSLGQGLEFLIYFQGNSAPDKSGLPSDRFSAERTGGSVSTLTIQRTQQEDSAVYLCASSLGGIASEKLFFGSGTQLSVL.

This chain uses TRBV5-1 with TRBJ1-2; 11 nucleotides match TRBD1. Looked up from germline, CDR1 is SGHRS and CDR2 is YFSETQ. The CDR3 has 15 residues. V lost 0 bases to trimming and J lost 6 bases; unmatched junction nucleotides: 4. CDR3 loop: CASSLDPGQGDGYTF. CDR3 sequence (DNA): TGCGCCAGCAGCTTGGACCCGGGACAGGGGGATGGCTACACCTTC.

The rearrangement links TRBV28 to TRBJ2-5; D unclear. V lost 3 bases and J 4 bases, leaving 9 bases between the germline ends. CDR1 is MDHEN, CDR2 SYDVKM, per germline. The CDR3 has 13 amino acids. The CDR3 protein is CASSLVSTETQYF. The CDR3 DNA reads TGTGCCAGCAGTTTGGTCAGTACAGAGACCCAGTACTTC.

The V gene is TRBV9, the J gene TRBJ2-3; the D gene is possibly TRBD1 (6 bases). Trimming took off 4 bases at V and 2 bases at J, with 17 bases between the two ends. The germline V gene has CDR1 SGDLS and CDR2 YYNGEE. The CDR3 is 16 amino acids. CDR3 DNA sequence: TGTGCCAGCAGCCCCCGCAGGGGTTTCAACACAGATACGCAGTATTTT. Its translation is CASSPRRGFNTDTQYF.

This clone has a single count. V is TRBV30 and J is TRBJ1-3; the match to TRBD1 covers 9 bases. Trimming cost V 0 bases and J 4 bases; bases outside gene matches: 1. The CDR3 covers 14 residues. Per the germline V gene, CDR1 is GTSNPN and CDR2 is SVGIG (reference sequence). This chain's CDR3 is CAWSVGQGGNTIYF. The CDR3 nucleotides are TGTGCCTGGAGTGTCGGACAGGGGGGAAACACCATATATTTT.